The following is a T cell receptor beta chain sequence with its context. Its antigen is not identified. The junction does not match germline at one end; this may be a read error. The germline gives CDR1 SEHNR, CDR2 FQNEAQ (reference sequence). The CDR3 is made up of 15 amino acids. This specimen comes from a study of cytomegalovirus exposure and HLA in healthy donors. General study results and limits: Highest at DRB1 and lowest at HLA-C, TCR association rates differed among HLA loci in a later analysis. Among the CMV-associated chains, three were confirmed in vitro as specific for CMV antigens. Cytomegalovirus association was listed for 170 or so TCR beta chains.

Among the donors, all were healthy bone marrow donors. The PCR ran on 60 Vbeta and 13 Jbeta primers. TCRdb's copy holds only in-frame clones and misses some; the assay was immunoSEQ multiplex PCR. The sample shows roughly 190,000 clones, 81% of them seen only once. The receptor was isolated from a man in his late teens or twenties in good health and CMV-seronegative. Sequencing input: PBMCs. The chain uses TRBV7-9 and TRBJ2-7, with D perhaps TRBD1 (6 bases). The CDR3 is CSSSQRSGEGYEQYF. In DNA form, the CDR3 reads TGTTCCAGCAGCCAGAGGTCAGGGGAAGGCTACGAGCAGTACTTC.